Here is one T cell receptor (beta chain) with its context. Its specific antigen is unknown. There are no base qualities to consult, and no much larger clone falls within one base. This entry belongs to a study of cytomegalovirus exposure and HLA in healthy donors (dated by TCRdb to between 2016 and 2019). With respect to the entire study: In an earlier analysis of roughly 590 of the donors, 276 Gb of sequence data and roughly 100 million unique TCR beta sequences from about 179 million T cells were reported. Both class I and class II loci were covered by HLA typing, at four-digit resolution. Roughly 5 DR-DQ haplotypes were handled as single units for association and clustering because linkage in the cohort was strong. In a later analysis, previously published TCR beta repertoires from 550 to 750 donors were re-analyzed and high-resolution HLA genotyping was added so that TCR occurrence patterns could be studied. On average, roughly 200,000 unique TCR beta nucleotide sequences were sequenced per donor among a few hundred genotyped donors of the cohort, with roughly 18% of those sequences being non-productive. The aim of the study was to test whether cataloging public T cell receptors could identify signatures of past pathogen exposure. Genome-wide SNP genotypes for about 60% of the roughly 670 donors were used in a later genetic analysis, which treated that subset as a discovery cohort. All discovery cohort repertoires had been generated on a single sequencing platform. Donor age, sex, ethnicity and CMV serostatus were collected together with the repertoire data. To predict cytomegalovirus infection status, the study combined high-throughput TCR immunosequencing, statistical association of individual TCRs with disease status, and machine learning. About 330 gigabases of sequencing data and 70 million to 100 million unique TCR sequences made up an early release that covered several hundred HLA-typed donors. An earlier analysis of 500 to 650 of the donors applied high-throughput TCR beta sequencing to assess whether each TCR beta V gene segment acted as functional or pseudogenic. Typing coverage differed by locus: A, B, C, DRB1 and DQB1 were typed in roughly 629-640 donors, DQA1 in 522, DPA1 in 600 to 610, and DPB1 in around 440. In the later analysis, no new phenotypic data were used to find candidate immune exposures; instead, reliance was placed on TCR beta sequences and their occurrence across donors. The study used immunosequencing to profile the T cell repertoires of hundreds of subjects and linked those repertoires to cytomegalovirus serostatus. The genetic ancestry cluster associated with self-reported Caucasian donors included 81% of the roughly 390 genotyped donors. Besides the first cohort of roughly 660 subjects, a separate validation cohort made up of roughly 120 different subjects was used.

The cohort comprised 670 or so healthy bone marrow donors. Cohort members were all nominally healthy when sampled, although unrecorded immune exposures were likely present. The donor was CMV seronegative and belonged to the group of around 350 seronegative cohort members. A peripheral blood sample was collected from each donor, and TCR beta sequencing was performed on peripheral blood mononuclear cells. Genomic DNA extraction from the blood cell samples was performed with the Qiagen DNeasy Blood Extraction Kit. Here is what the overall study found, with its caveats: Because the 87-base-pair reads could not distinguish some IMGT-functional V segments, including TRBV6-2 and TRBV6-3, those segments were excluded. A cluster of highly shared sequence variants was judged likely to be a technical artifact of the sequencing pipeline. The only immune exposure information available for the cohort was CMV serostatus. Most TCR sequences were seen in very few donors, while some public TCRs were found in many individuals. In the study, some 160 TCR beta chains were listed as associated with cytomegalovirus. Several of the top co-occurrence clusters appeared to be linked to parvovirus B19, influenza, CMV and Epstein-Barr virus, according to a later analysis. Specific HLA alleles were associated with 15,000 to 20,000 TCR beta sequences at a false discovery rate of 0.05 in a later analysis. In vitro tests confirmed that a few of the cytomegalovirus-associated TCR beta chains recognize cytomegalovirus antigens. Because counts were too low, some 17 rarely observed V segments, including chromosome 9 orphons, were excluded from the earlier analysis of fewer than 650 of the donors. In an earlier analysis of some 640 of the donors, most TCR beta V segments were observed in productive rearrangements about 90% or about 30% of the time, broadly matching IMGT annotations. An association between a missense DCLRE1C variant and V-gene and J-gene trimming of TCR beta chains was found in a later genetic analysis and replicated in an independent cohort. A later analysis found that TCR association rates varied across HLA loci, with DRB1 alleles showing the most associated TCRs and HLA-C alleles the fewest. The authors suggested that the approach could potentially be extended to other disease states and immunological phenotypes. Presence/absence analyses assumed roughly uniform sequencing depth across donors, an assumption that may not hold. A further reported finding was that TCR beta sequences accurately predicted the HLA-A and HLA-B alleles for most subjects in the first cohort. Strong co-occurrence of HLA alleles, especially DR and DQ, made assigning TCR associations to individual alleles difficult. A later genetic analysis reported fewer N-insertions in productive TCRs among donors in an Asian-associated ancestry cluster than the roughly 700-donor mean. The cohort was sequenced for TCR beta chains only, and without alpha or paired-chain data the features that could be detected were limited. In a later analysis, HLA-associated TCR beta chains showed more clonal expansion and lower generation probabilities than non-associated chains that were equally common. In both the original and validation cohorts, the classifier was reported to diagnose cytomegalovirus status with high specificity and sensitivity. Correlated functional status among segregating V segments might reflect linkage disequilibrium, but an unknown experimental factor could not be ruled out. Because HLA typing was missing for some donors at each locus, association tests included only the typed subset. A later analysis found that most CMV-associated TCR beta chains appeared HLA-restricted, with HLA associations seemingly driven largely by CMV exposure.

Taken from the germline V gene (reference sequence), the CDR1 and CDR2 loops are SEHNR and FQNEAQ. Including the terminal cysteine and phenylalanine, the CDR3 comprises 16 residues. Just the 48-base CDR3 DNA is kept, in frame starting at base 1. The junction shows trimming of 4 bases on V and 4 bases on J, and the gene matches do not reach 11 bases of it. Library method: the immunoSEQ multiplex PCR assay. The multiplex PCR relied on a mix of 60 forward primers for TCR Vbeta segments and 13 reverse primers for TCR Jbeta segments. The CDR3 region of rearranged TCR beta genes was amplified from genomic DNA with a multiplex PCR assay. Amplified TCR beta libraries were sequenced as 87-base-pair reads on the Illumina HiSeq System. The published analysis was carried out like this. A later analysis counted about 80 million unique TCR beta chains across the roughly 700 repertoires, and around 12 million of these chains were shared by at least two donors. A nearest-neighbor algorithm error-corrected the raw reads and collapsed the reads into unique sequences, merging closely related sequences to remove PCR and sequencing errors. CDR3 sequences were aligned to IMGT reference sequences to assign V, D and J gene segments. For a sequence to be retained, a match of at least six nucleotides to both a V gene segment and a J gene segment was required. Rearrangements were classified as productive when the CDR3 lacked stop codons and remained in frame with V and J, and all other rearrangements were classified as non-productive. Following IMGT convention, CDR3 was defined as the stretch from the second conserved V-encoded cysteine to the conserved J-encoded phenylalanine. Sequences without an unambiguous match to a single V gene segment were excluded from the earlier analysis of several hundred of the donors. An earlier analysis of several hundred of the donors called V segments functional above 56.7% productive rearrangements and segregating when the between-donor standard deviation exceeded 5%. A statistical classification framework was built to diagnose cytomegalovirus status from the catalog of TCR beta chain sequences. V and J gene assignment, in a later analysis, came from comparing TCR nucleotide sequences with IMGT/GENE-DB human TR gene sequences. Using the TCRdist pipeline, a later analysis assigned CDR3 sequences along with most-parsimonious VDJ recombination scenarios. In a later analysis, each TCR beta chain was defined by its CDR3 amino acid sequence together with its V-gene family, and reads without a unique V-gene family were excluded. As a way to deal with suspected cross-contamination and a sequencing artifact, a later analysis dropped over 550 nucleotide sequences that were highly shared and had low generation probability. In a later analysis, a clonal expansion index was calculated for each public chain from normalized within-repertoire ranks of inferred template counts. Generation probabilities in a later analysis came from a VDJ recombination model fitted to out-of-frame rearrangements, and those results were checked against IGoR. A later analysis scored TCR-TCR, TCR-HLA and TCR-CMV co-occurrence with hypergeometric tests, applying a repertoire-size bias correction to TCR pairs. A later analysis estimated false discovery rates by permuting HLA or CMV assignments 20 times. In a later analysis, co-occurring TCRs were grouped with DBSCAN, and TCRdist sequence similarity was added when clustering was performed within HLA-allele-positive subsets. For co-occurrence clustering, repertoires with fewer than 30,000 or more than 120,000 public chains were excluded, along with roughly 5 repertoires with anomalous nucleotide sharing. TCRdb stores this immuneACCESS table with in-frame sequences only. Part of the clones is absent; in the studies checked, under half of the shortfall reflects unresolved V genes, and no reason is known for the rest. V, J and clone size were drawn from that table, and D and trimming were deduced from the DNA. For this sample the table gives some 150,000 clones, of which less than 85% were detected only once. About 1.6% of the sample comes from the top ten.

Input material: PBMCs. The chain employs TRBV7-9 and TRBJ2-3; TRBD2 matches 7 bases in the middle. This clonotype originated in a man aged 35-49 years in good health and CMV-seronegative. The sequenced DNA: TGTGCCAGCAGCTATTCCTGGGCGGGGGACGCAGATACGCAGTATTTT. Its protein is CASSYSWAGDADTQYF.